The T cell receptor (beta chain) under discussion was sequenced for a study of neoadjuvant nivolumab and ipilimumab in lung cancer. Study-level points and caveats: From pretherapy to surgery, tumor richness and clonality rose with dual therapy. Only a single major-pathologic-response sample was available for clonality analysis.

Measured with immunoSEQ multiplex PCR; TCRdb has only the in-frame clones, and not every one. The table records 24,000 or so clones, less than 90% of them present only once. This clone was seen just once. Its cognate antigen is unknown. Germline loops: CDR1 SEHNR, CDR2 FQNEAQ (reference sequence). The CDR3 is 15 amino acids. Trimming cost V 1 base and J 5 bases, with 11 bases left between them. The sample here was peripheral blood, taken before neoadjuvant nivolumab, alone or with ipilimumab. The genes are TRBV7-9 and TRBJ1-4; maybe TRBD1 (5 bases). The source is an adult with non-small cell lung cancer. CDR3 in DNA: TGTGCCAGCAGCTTAGAAAGGCAGGGAAATGAAAAACTGTTTTTT. This translates into CASSLERQGNEKLFF.